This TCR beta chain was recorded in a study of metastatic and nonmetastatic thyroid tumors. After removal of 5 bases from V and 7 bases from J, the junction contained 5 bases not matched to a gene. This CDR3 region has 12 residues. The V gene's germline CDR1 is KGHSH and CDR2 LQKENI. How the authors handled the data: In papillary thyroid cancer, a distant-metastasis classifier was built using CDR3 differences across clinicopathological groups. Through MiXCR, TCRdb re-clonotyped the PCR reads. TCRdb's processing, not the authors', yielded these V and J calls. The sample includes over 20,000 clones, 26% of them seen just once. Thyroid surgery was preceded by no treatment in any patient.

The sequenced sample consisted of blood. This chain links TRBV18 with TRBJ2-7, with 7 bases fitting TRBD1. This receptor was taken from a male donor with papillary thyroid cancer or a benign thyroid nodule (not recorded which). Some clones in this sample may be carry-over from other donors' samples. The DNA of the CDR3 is TGTGCCAGCTCAACACAGGGGAAAGAGCAGTACTTC. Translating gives CASSTQGKEQYF.